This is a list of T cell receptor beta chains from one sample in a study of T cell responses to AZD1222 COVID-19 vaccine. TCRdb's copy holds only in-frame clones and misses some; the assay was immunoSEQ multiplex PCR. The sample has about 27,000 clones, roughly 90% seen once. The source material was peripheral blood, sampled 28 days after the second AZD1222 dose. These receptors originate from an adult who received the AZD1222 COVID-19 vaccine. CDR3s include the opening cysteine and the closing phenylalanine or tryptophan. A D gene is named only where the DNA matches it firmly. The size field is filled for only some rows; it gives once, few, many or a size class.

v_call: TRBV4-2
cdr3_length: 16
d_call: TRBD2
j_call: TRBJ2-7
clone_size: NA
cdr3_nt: TGTGCCAGCAGCCAAATGGGAGGGGTGAGCTCCTACGAGCAGTACTTC
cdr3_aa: CASSQMGGVSSYEQYF

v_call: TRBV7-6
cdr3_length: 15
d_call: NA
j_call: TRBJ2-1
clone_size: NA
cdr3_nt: TGTGCCAGCAGCACCGGGCCAGCTTCCTACAATGAGCAGTTCTTC
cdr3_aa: CASSTGPASYNEQFF

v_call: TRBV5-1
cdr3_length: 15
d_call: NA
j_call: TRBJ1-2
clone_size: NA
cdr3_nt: TGCGCCAGCAGCCCACTCCGGAGGGGAGTCTATGGCTACACCTTC
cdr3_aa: CASSPLRRGVYGYTF

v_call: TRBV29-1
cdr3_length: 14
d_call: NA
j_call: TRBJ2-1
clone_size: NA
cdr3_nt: TGCAGTTGTAGCCGGGACCTAACCTACAATGAGCAGTTCTTC
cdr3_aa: CSCSRDLTYNEQFF

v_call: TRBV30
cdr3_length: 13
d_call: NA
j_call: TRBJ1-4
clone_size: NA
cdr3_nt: TGTGCCTACTCCGCTACCCAGAATGAAAAACTGTTTTTT
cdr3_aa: CAYSATQNEKLFF

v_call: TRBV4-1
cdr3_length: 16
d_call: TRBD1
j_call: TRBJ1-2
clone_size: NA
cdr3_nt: TGCGCCAGCAGCCAAGCTCCGGGACAGGCGAACTATGGCTACACCTTC
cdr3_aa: CASSQAPGQANYGYTF

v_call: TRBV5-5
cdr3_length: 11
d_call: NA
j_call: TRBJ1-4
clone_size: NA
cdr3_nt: TGTGCCAGCAGCTTGAATGAAAAACTGTTTTTT
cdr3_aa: CASSLNEKLFF

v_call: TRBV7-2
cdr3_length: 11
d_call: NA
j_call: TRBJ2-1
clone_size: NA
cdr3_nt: TGTGCCAGCAGATTGACCGATGAGCAGTTCTTC
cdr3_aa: CASRLTDEQFF

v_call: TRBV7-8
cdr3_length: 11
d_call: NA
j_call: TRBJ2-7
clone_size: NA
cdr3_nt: TGTGCCAGCAGCTTAGGACCCGAGCAGTACTTC
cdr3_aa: CASSLGPEQYF

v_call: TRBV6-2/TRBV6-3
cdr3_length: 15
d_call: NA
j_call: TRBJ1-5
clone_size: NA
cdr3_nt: TGTGCCAGCAGCGGTTGGCAGGGAAACAATCAGCCCCAGCATTTT
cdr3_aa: CASSGWQGNNQPQHF

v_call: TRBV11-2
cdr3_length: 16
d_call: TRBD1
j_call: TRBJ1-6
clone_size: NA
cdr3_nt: TGTGCCAGCAGCCGGACAGGATCAACTCATAATTCACCCCTCCACTTT
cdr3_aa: CASSRTGSTHNSPLHF

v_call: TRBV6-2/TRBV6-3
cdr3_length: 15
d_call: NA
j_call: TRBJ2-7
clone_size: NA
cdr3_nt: TGTGCCAGCAGTTCCCCGGCGCGGACAGCCTACGAGCAGTACTTC
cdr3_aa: CASSSPARTAYEQYF

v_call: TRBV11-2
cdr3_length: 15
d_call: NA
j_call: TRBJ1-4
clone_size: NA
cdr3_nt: TGTGCCAGCAGCACAAGGGGACAACCTAATGAAAAACTGTTTTTT
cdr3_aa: CASSTRGQPNEKLFF

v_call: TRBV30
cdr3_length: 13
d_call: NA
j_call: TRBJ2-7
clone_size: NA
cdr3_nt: TGTGCCTGGAGTGTACTAGGTCCCTACGAGCAGTACTTC
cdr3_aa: CAWSVLGPYEQYF

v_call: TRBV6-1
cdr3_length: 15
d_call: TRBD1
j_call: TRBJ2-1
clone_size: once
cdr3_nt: TGTGCCAGCAGTGAGGGAAGGACAGGGGTCAATGAGCAGTTCTTC
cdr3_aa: CASSEGRTGVNEQFF

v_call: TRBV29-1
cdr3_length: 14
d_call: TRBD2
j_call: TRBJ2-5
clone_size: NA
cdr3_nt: TGCAGCGTAGTAAAGGGACTAGGGCAGGAGACCCAGTACTTC
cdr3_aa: CSVVKGLGQETQYF

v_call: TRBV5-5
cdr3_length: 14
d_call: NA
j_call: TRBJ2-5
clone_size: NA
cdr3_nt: TGTGCCAGCAGTTTTCCACTAGAGTCGGAGACCCAGTACTTC
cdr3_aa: CASSFPLESETQYF

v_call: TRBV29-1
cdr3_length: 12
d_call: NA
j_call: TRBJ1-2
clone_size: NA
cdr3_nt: TGCAGCGTTGGGGACATAGCTCTTGGCTACACCTTC
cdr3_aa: CSVGDIALGYTF

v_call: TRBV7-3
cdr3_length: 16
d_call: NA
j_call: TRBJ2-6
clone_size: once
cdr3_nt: TGTGCCAGCAGCAAGGACAGACGGGCTGGGGCCAACGTCCTGACTTTC
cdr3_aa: CASSKDRRAGANVLTF

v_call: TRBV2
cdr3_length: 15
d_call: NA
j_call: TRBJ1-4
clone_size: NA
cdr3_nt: TGTGCCAGCAGTCAAAGGGGGGCAACTAATGAAAAACTGTTTTTT
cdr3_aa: CASSQRGATNEKLFF

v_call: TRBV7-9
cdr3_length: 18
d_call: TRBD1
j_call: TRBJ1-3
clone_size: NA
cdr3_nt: TGTGCCAGCAGCCCCACCGGGACAGGGGGCTTCTATGGAAACACCATATATTTT
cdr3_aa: CASSPTGTGGFYGNTIYF

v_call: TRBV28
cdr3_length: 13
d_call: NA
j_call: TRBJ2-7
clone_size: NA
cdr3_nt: TGTGCCAGCAGCACGTCTAGTGCCTACGAGCAGTACTTC
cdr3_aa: CASSTSSAYEQYF

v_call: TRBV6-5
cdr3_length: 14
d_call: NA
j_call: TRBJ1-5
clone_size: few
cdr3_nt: TGTGCCAGCAGGCCGACAGGCCGGAATCAGCCCCAGCATTTT
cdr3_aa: CASRPTGRNQPQHF

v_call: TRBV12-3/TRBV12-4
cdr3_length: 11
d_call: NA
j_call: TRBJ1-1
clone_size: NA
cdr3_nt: TGTGCCAGCAGAAAGGGGCCTGAAGCTTTCTTT
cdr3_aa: CASRKGPEAFF

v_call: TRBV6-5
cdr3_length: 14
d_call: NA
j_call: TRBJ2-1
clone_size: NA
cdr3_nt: TGTGCCACCCACGGAGGGGCGGGGTACAATGAGCAGTTCTTC
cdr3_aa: CATHGGAGYNEQFF

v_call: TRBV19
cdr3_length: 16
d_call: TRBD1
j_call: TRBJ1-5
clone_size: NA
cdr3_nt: TGTGCCAGTAGAACCCCGGGACAGGGTTTCAATCAGCCCCAGCATTTT
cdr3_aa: CASRTPGQGFNQPQHF

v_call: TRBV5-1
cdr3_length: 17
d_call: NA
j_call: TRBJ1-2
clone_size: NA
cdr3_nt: TGCGCCAGCAGCTTGGCCGGCAGGTCATCGCTCGGCTATGGCTACACCTTC
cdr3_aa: CASSLAGRSSLGYGYTF

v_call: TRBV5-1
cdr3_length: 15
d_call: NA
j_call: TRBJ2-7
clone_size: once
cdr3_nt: TGCGCCAGCAGCTCAGCCAGGGCAGGGGTCTACGAGCAGTACTTC
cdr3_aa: CASSSARAGVYEQYF